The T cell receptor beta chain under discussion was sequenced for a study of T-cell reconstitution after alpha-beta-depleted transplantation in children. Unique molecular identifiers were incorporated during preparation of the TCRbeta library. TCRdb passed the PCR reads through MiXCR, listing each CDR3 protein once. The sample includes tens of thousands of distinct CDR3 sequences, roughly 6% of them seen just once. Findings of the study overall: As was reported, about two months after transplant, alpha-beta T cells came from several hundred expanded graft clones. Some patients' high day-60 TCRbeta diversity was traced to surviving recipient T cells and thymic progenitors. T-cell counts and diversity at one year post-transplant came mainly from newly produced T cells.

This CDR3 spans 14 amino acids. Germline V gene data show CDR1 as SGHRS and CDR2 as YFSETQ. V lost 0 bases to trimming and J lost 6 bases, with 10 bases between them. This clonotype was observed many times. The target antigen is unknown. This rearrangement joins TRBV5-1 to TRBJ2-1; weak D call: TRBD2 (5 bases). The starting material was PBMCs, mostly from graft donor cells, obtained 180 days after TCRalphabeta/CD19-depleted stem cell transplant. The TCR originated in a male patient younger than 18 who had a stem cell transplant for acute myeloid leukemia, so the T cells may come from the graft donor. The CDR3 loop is CASSLDPSPNEQFF. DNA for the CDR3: TGCGCCAGCAGCTTGGACCCTAGCCCCAATGAGCAGTTCTTC.